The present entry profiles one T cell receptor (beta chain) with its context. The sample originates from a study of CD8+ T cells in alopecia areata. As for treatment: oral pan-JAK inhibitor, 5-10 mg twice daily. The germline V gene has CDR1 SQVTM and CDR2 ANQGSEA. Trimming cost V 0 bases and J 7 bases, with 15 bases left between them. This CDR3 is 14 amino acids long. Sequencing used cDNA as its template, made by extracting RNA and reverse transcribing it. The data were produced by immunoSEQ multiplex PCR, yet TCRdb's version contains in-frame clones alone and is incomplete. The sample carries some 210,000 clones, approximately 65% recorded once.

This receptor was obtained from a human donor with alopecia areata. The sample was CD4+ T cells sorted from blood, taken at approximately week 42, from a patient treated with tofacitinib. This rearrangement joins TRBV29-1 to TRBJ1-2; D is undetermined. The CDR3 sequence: CSVEDQRGRRGYTF. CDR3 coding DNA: TGCAGCGTTGAAGATCAGAGAGGCAGGCGTGGCTACACCTTC.